This T cell receptor beta chain is drawn from a study of shared clonotypes between healthy human individuals. Libraries were prepared by immunoSEQ multiplex PCR; TCRdb keeps only in-frame clonotypes and omits some of them. The table has 2 million to 2.5 million clones, approximately 94% seen once; the top ten hold roughly 1%. CDR1 and CDR2 from the germline V gene are MGHDK and SYGVNS. This CDR3 comprises 14 residues. The V and J ends lost 7 bases and 5 bases, in that order; junction bases with no gene match: 11. Terminally differentiated effector memory CD45RA+ cells were excluded by CCR7 positive selection of CD45RO-negative cells.

The sample was naive CD8+ T cells sorted from blood. This sequence joins TRBV25-1 and TRBJ2-7; 7 bases are a match to TRBD1. This TCR was recovered from a man aged 18 to 35 in good health. The CDR3 loop is CASTMTGYLDEQYF. The CDR3 DNA is TGTGCCAGCACCATGACAGGGTATCTCGACGAGCAGTACTTC.